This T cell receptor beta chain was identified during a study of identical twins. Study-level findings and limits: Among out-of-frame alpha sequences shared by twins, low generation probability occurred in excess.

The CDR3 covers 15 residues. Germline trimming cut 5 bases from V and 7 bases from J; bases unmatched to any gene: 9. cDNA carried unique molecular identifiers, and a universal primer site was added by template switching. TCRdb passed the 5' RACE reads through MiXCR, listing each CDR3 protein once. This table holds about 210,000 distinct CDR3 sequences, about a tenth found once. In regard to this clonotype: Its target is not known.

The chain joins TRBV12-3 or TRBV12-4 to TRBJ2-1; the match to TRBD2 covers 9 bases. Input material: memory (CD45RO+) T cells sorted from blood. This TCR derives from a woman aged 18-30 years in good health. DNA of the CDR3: TGTGCCAGCAGTCACGCGGGAGGGCCTCATAATGAGCAGTTCTTC. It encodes CASSHAGGPHNEQFF.